This TCR beta chain was identified during a study of cytomegalovirus exposure and HLA in healthy donors. Study-level background: Genotyping of hundreds of donors showed that approximately 83% belonged to the Caucasian-associated ancestry cluster.

Notes on this clone: The target antigen is unknown.

Overall study findings and caveats: An analysis was carried out later, and it reportedly showed fewer N-insertions in an Asian-associated ancestry cluster than the approximately 700-donor mean.

CDR3 size: 13 residues. Per germline, CDR1 MGHDK and CDR2 SYGVNS. V was clipped by 3 bases and J by 12 bases, with 14 bases between them. PCR primers comprised 60 Vbeta and 13 Jbeta primers. Produced via immunoSEQ multiplex PCR; TCRdb's table is partial and in-frame only. The profile shows approximately 100,000 clones, 77% of them singletons. Sequences were obtained from PBMCs. The sequence was obtained from a man between 35 and 55 years old in good health and CMV-seropositive. The chain recombines TRBV25-1 with TRBJ1-4, with D hard to call. CDR3 coding DNA: TGTGCCAGCAGTGACCCCGCGCGGGTCGAACTGTTTTTT. Protein: CASSDPARVELFF.